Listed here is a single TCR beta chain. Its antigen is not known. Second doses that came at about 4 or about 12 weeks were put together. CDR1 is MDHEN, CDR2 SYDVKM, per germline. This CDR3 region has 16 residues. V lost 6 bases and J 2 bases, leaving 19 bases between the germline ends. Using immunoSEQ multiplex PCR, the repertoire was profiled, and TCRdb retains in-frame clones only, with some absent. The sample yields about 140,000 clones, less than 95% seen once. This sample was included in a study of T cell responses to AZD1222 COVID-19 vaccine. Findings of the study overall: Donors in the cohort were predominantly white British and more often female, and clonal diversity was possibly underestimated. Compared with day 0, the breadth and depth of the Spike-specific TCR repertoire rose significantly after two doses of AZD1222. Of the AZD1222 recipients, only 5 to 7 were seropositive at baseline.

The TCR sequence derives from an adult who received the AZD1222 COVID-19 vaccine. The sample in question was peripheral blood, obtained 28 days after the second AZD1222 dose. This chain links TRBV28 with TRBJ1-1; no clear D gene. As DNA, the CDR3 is TGTGCCAGCAGCTCCGGGCGCAGGCCGGTAAACACTGAAGCTTTCTTT. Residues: CASSSGRRPVNTEAFF.